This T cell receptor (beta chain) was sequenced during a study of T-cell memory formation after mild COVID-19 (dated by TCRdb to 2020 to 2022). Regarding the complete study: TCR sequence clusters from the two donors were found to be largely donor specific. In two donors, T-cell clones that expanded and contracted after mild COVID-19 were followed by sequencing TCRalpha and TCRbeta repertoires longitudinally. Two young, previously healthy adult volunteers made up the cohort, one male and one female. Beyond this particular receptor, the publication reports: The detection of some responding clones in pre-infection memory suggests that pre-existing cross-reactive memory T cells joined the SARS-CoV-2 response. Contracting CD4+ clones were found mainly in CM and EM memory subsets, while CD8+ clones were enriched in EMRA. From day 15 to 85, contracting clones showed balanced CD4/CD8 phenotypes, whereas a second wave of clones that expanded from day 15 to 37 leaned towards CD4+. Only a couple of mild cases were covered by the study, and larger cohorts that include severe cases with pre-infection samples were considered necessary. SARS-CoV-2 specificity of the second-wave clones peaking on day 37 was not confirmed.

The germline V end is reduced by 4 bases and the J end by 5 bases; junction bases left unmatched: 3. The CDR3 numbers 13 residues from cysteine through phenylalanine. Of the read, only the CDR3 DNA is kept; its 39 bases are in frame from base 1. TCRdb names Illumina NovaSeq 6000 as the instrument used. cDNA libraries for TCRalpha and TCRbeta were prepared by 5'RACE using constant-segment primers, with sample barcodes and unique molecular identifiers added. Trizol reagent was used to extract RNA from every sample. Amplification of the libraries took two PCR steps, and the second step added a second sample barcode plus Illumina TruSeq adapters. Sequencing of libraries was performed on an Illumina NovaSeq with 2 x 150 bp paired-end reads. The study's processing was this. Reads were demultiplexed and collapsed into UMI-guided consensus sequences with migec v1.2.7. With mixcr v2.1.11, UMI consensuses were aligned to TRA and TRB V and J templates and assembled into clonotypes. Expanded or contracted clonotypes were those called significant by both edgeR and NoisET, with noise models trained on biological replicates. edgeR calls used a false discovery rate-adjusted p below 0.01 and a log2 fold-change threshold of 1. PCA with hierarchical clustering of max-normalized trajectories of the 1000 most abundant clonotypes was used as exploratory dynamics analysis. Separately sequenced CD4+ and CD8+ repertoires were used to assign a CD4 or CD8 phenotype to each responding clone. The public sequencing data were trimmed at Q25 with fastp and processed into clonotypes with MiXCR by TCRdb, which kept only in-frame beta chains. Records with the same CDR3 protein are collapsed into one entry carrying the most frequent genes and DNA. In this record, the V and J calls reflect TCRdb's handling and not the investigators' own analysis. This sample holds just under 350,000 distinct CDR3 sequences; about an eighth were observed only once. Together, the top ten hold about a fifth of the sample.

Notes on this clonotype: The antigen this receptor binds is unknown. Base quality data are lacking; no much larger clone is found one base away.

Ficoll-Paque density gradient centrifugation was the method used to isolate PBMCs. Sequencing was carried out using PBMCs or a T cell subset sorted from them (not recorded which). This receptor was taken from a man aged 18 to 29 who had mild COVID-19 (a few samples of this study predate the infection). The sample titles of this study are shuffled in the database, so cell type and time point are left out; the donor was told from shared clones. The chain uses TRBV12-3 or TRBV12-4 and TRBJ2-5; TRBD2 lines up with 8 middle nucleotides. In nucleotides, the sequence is TGTGCCAGCAGTTGGACTAGCTTGGAGACCCAGTACTTC. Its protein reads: CASSWTSLETQYF.